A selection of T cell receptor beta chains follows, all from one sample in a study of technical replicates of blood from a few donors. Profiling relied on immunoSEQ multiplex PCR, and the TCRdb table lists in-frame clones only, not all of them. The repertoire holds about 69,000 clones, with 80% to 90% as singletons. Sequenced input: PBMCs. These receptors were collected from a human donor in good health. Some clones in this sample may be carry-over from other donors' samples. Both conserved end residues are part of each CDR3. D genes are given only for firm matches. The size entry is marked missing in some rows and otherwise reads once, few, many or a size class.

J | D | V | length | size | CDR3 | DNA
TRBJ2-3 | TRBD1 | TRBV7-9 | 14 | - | CASSHDRVSDTQYF | TGTGCCAGCAGCCACGACAGGGTTTCAGATACGCAGTATTTT
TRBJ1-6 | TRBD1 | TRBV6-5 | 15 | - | CASSSGTGGRSPLHF | TGTGCCAGCAGTTCTGGAACAGGGGGAAGATCACCCCTCCACTTT
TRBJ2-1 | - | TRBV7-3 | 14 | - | CASSLTSQNNEQFF | TGTGCCAGCAGCTTAACGTCCCAAAACAATGAGCAGTTCTTC
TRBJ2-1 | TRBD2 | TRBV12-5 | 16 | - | CASGLTRGGFYNEQFF | TGTGCTAGTGGTTTGACTCGCGGGGGGTTCTACAATGAGCAGTTCTTC
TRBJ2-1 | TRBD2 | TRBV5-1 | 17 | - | CASSLVPSGGTYNEQFF | TGCGCCAGCAGCTTGGTGCCTAGCGGGGGGACCTACAATGAGCAGTTCTTC
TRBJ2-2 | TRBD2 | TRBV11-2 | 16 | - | CASSPTSGRRAGELFF | TGTGCCAGCAGCCCGACTAGCGGGAGGAGGGCCGGGGAGCTGTTTTTT
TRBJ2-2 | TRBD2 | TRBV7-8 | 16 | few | CASSPTVAGGPGELFF | TGTGCCAGCAGCCCAACCGTTGCGGGAGGGCCCGGGGAGCTGTTTTTT
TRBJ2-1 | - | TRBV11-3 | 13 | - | CASSLVQYNEQFF | TGTGCCAGCAGCTTAGTGCAGTACAATGAGCAGTTCTTC
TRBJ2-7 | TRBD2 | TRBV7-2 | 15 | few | CASSPRTSKPYEQYF | TGTGCCAGCAGCCCCCGGACTAGTAAACCCTACGAGCAGTACTTC
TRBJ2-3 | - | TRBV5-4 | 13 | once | CASSLPGTDTQYF | TGTGCCAGCAGCTTGCCGGGCACAGATACGCAGTATTTT
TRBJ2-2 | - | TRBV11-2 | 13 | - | CASSLVAAGELFF | TGTGCCAGCAGCTTAGTGGCTGCCGGGGAGCTGTTTTTT
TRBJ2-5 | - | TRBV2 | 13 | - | CASRLDWLETQYF | TGTGCCAGCAGACTTGACTGGCTAGAGACCCAGTACTTC
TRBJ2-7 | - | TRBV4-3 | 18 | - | CASSRQAPSLEGGYEQYF | TGCGCCAGCTCACGTCAAGCGCCAAGTCTCGAGGGAGGTTACGAGCAGTACTTC
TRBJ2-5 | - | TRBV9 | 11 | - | CASSPHRTWDF | TGTGCCAGCAGCCCTCACCGGACTTGGGACTTC
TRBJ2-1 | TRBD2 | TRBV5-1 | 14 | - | CASSLSGGSYEQFF | TGCGCCAGCAGCTTGTCAGGCGGGAGCTATGAGCAGTTCTTC
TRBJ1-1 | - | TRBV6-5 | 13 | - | CASSWGGNTEAFF | TGTGCCAGCAGCTGGGGGGGGAACACTGAAGCTTTCTTT
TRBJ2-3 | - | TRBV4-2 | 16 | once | CASSQVSGGSADTQYF | TGTGCCAGCAGCCAAGTTTCGGGGGGCTCCGCAGATACGCAGTATTTT
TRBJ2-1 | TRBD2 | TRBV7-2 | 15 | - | CASTRREGTYNEQFF | TGTGCCAGCACCCGGCGGGAGGGAACCTACAATGAGCAGTTCTTC
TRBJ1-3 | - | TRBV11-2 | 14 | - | CASRDRTSGNTIYF | TGTGCCAGCAGAGACAGGACCTCTGGAAACACCATATATTTT
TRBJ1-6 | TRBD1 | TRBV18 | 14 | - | CASSTGTGSSPLHF | TGTGCCAGCTCAACCGGGACAGGGAGTTCACCCCTCCACTTT
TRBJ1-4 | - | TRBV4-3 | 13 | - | CASSHVGSEKLFF | TGCGCCAGCAGCCACGTGGGGAGTGAAAAACTGTTTTTT
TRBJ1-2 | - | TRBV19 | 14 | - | CASSIDRKHYGYTF | TGTGCCAGTAGTATCGACAGGAAGCACTATGGCTACACCTTC
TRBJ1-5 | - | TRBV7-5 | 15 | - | CVRSLQGARNQPQHF | TGTGTCAGAAGCTTACAGGGGGCGCGCAATCAGCCCCAGCATTTT
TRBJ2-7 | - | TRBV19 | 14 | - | CASSIEGSWVEQYF | TGTGCCAGTAGTATTGAGGGTTCGTGGGTCGAGCAGTACTTC
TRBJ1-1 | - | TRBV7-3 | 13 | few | CASSFVGSTEAFF | TGTGCCAGCAGCTTTGTCGGTAGCACTGAAGCTTTCTTT
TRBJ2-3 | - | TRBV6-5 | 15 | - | CASSYAKGRQDTQYF | TGTGCCAGCAGTTACGCGAAGGGGAGGCAGGATACGCAGTATTTT
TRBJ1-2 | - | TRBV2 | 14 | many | CATKQEITNYGYTF | TGTGCCACCAAACAGGAGATAACTAACTATGGCTACACCTTC
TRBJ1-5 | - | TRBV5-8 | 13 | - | CASSLFVEQPQHF | TGTGCCAGCAGCTTGTTTGTGGAGCAGCCCCAGCATTTT
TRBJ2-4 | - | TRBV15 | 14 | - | CATSREQGVNIQYF | TGTGCCACCAGCCGGGAACAGGGTGTTAACATTCAGTACTTC
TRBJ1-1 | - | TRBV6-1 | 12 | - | CASSEVSQVAFF | TGTGCCAGCAGTGAAGTCTCACAGGTAGCTTTCTTT
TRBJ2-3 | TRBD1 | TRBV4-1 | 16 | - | CASSLRTGGRTDTQYF | TGCGCCAGCAGCCTCCGGACAGGGGGGCGGACAGATACGCAGTATTTT